This T cell receptor beta chain was recovered during a study of T cell changes during pregnancy in multiple sclerosis. Profiled with immunoSEQ multiplex PCR; TCRdb holds only in-frame clones, not every one. The sample carries around 50,000 clones, around 92% recorded once. This material consisted of CD4+ T cells from peripheral blood mononuclear cells, taken after pregnancy. The receptor was isolated from a female donor in good health, enrolled as a control in a pregnancy study.

In DNA form, the CDR3 reads TGCGCCAGCAGCCCCGGACAGGGTAAAGAGACCCAGTACTTC. Amino acids: CASSPGQGKETQYF. V usage is TRBV4-1 and J usage is TRBJ2-5, with 8 bases fitting TRBD1. This CDR3 has 14 residues. CDR1 and CDR2 from the germline V gene are MGHRA and YSYEKL. Trimming cost V 4 bases and J 3 bases; bases outside gene matches: 4.